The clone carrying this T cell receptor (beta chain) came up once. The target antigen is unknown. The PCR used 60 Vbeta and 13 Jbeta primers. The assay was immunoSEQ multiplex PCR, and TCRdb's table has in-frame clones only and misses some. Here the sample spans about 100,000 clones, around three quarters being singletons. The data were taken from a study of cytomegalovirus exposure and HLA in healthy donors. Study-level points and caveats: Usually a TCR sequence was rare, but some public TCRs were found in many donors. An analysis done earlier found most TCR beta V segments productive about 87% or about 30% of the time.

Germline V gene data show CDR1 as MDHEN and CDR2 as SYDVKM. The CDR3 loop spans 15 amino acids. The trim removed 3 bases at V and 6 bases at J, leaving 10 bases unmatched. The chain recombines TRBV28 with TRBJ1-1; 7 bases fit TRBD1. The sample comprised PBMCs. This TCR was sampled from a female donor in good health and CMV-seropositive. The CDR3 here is CASSLGAQGKPEAFF. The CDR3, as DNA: TGTGCCAGCAGTTTGGGGGCACAGGGGAAACCTGAAGCTTTCTTT.